Listed below are T cell receptor beta chains from one sample, sequenced in a study of siplizumab effects on memory and regulatory T cells. Sequencing used immunoSEQ multiplex PCR; TCRdb keeps in-frame clones, though not all of them. Among approximately 82,000 clones listed, roughly 89% were seen once. Sequences were obtained from Tregs sorted from blood. All receptors come from a human donor in good health. The CDR3 runs from the conserved cysteine through the conserved F or W. The D gene is left open where the match is weak. Some rows mark clone size as missing; the rest say once, few, many or name a class of expanded clone.

CDR3 DNA: TGTGCCAGCGCCGGGACAGGGACCTTTGCGGCTTTCTTT; CDR3 protein: CASAGTGTFAAFF; D gene: TRBD1; J gene: TRBJ1-1; clone size: few; V gene: TRBV19
CDR3 DNA: TGCGCCAGCCCTAAACCAGGGAACACTGAAGCTTTCTTT; CDR3 protein: CASPKPGNTEAFF; D gene: NA; J gene: TRBJ1-1; clone size: once; V gene: TRBV23-1
CDR3 DNA: TGTGCCAGCTCACCGTACACTAGAGGCCAAGAGACCCAGTACTTC; CDR3 protein: CASSPYTRGQETQYF; D gene: NA; J gene: TRBJ2-5; clone size: NA; V gene: TRBV18
CDR3 DNA: TGTGCCAGCAGCCCAACCCGGGACAGGGGCCACGAGCAGTACTTC; CDR3 protein: CASSPTRDRGHEQYF; D gene: TRBD1; J gene: TRBJ2-7; clone size: NA; V gene: TRBV7-9
CDR3 DNA: TGTGCCAGCGTTGGAGGGGGAACGGAGCCCCAGCATTTT; CDR3 protein: CASVGGGTEPQHF; D gene: NA; J gene: TRBJ1-5; clone size: NA; V gene: TRBV6-6
CDR3 DNA: TGCGCCAGCAGCTTGGGGACAGGGAATCGGGGCAATCAGCCCCAGCATTTT; CDR3 protein: CASSLGTGNRGNQPQHF; D gene: TRBD1; J gene: TRBJ1-5; clone size: NA; V gene: TRBV5-1
CDR3 DNA: TGTGCCAGCAGTGACGGGACTAGTTGGGAGGCAGATACGCAGTATTTT; CDR3 protein: CASSDGTSWEADTQYF; D gene: TRBD2; J gene: TRBJ2-3; clone size: NA; V gene: TRBV2
CDR3 DNA: TGCGCCAGCAGCATAGGAAACACCATATATTTT; CDR3 protein: CASSIGNTIYF; D gene: NA; J gene: TRBJ1-3; clone size: NA; V gene: TRBV5-1
CDR3 DNA: TGTGCCAGCAGCCGACAGGTAGTTGACACCATATATTTT; CDR3 protein: CASSRQVVDTIYF; D gene: NA; J gene: TRBJ1-3; clone size: NA; V gene: TRBV6-1
CDR3 DNA: TGTGCCAGCAGTTACTGGGGGGCCGGGGAGCTGTTTTTT; CDR3 protein: CASSYWGAGELFF; D gene: NA; J gene: TRBJ2-2; clone size: NA; V gene: TRBV6-5
CDR3 DNA: TGCAGTGCTACAGGGAACTATGGCTACACCTTC; CDR3 protein: CSATGNYGYTF; D gene: NA; J gene: TRBJ1-2; clone size: NA; V gene: TRBV20-1
CDR3 DNA: TGTGCCAGCAGCCCGGCGTGGACTTACGAAGCTTTCTTT; CDR3 protein: CASSPAWTYEAFF; D gene: NA; J gene: TRBJ1-1; clone size: NA; V gene: TRBV7-9
CDR3 DNA: TGCGCCAGCAGCTTGGCAGGGGCAGGCACTGAAGCTTTCTTT; CDR3 protein: CASSLAGAGTEAFF; D gene: NA; J gene: TRBJ1-1; clone size: few; V gene: TRBV5-1
CDR3 DNA: TGTGCCTGGAGCATAAGCACAGATACGCAGTATTTT; CDR3 protein: CAWSISTDTQYF; D gene: NA; J gene: TRBJ2-3; clone size: NA; V gene: TRBV30
CDR3 DNA: TGCGCCAGCAGTTGGGGGGGACAGGGAGTCGATGAGCAGTTCTTC; CDR3 protein: CASSWGGQGVDEQFF; D gene: TRBD1; J gene: TRBJ2-1; clone size: NA; V gene: TRBV5-1
CDR3 DNA: TGTGCCAGCAGCACAGGGACAGGGGGCTTGGAGACCCAGTACTTC; CDR3 protein: CASSTGTGGLETQYF; D gene: TRBD1; J gene: TRBJ2-5; clone size: NA; V gene: TRBV7-9
CDR3 DNA: TGTGCCAGCGGGTTGTGGGAGACCCAGTACTTC; CDR3 protein: CASGLWETQYF; D gene: NA; J gene: TRBJ2-5; clone size: NA; V gene: TRBV7-2
CDR3 DNA: TGTGCCAGCTCAATAGCAGGGCGAGATCAGCCCCAGCATTTT; CDR3 protein: CASSIAGRDQPQHF; D gene: NA; J gene: TRBJ1-5; clone size: NA; V gene: TRBV18
CDR3 DNA: TGTGCCAGCAGTGGGTCGGTCTTTTATAATTCACCCCTCCACTTT; CDR3 protein: CASSGSVFYNSPLHF; D gene: NA; J gene: TRBJ1-6; clone size: NA; V gene: TRBV2
CDR3 DNA: TGTGCCAGCAGGAAAGACAGGGGGTACTATGGCTACACCTTC; CDR3 protein: CASRKDRGYYGYTF; D gene: TRBD1; J gene: TRBJ1-2; clone size: NA; V gene: TRBV6-5
CDR3 DNA: TGCGCCAGCAGCTTACCGACTGTTGGGGATGGCTACACCTTC; CDR3 protein: CASSLPTVGDGYTF; D gene: NA; J gene: TRBJ1-2; clone size: NA; V gene: TRBV5-1
CDR3 DNA: TGTGCCAGCTCACCCCTTGGCGGGGGGGCCACAGATACGCAGTATTTT; CDR3 protein: CASSPLGGGATDTQYF; D gene: TRBD2; J gene: TRBJ2-3; clone size: NA; V gene: TRBV18
CDR3 DNA: TGTGCCAGCAGTGCACAGGGGGACTCTGGAAACACCATATATTTT; CDR3 protein: CASSAQGDSGNTIYF; D gene: TRBD1; J gene: TRBJ1-3; clone size: NA; V gene: TRBV6-1
CDR3 DNA: TGCAGCGTTGAAAACAGCCTTAACTATGGCTACACCTTC; CDR3 protein: CSVENSLNYGYTF; D gene: NA; J gene: TRBJ1-2; clone size: NA; V gene: TRBV29-1
CDR3 DNA: TGTGCCAGTCACGGTTTTACGAATTCACCCCTCCACTTT; CDR3 protein: CASHGFTNSPLHF; D gene: NA; J gene: TRBJ1-6; clone size: NA; V gene: TRBV19
CDR3 DNA: TGTGCCAGCAGCTCCGAGGCTAGCGGGGCCCACCAAGAGACCCAGTACTTC; CDR3 protein: CASSSEASGAHQETQYF; D gene: TRBD2; J gene: TRBJ2-5; clone size: NA; V gene: TRBV5-5
CDR3 DNA: TGCAGTGCCGCTGACCGGGACAGGGTGTACTTC; CDR3 protein: CSAADRDRVYF; D gene: TRBD1; J gene: TRBJ2-7; clone size: NA; V gene: TRBV20-1
CDR3 DNA: TGTGCCAGCACCGAGCGGGGGGGCTATGGAGATACGCAGTATTTT; CDR3 protein: CASTERGGYGDTQYF; D gene: TRBD2; J gene: TRBJ2-3; clone size: NA; V gene: TRBV6-5
CDR3 DNA: TGCGCCAGCAGCTTGGCCGGACTGGTCACAGATACGCAGTATTTT; CDR3 protein: CASSLAGLVTDTQYF; D gene: NA; J gene: TRBJ2-3; clone size: NA; V gene: TRBV5-1
CDR3 DNA: TGTGCCAGCAGTTTTCTGACTAGCGGGGGCTACACAGATACGCAGTATTTT; CDR3 protein: CASSFLTSGGYTDTQYF; D gene: TRBD2; J gene: TRBJ2-3; clone size: NA; V gene: TRBV27
CDR3 DNA: TGTGCCAGCAGCTTTTCAGGGAGGGGAACAGAGACCCAGTACTTC; CDR3 protein: CASSFSGRGTETQYF; D gene: TRBD2; J gene: TRBJ2-5; clone size: NA; V gene: TRBV7-9
CDR3 DNA: TGTGCCAGCACCTTAACGGGTCCTAATTCACCCCTCCACTTT; CDR3 protein: CASTLTGPNSPLHF; D gene: NA; J gene: TRBJ1-6; clone size: NA; V gene: TRBV6-5
CDR3 DNA: TGTGCCAGTCATGATTGGGACAGGGGGCCGGTTGAGCAGTTCTTC; CDR3 protein: CASHDWDRGPVEQFF; D gene: TRBD1; J gene: TRBJ2-1; clone size: NA; V gene: TRBV19
CDR3 DNA: TGTGCCACCAGCAGAGGGCCCTTCAATGAGCAGTTCTTC; CDR3 protein: CATSRGPFNEQFF; D gene: NA; J gene: TRBJ2-1; clone size: NA; V gene: TRBV15